The next 22 T cell receptor beta chains were all read from a single sample in a study of early T cells in non-severe SARS-CoV-2 infection. TCRdb analysed the 5' RACE reads with MiXCR anew, one entry per CDR3 protein. Of 80,000 to 100,000 distinct CDR3 sequences in the sample, roughly an eighth are singletons; the top ten hold approximately 7%. Sequenced material: whole blood. The origin of the receptors is an adult who was a healthcare worker with PCR-confirmed SARS-CoV-2 infection or an uninfected control (not recorded which).

This clonotype was counted many times. The rearrangement links TRBV20-1 to TRBJ2-1; 14 bases align to TRBD2. This CDR3 comprises 16 residues. Looked up from germline, CDR1 is DFQATT and CDR2 is SNEGSKA (reference sequence). Trimming at V came to 5 bases and at J to 4 bases, leaving 7 bases not matched to a gene. The CDR3 here is CSAGGRLAGGYNEQFF. CDR3 nucleotide sequence: TGCAGTGCTGGGGGACGACTAGCGGGAGGGTACAATGAGCAGTTCTTC.

The chain carries TRBV6-5 and TRBJ1-2, with D unclear. The ends were cut back, 7 bases at V and 4 bases at J, with 13 bases in the middle. Germline V gives CDR1 MNHEY, CDR2 SVGAGI. The length of the CDR3 is 13 residues. CDR3 sequence reads: CASTSRGTYGYTF. CDR3 DNA: TGTGCCAGCACCTCCCGAGGCACCTATGGCTACACCTTC.

This sequence joins TRBV20-1 and TRBJ2-3, with 9 positions matching TRBD1. Losses at the gene ends were 1 base for V and 2 bases for J; bases not matched to a gene: 10. The germline V gene encodes CDR1 DFQATT and CDR2 SNEGSKA (reference sequence). The CDR3 spans 17 residues. CDR3 coding DNA: TGCAGTGCTAGAGCACCTCCGGGACAGGGCGACACAGATACGCAGTATTTT. Protein sequence: CSARAPPGQGDTDTQYF.

The table lists this clonotype with a few counts. The chain is built from TRBV12-5 and TRBJ1-6; no clear D gene. The CDR3 extends over 14 amino acids. Per the germline V gene, CDR1 is LGHNT and CDR2 is FRNRAP. Deletions cut 5 bases from V and 5 bases from J, with 10 bases between. The CDR3 spells CASGTGLNNSPLHF. The CDR3 DNA reads TGTGCTAGTGGTACCGGACTGAATAATTCACCCCTCCACTTT. The complete variable domain, with remaining parts taken from reference TRBV12-5 and TRBJ1-6, reads DARVTQTPRHKVTEMGQEVTMRCQPILGHNTVFWYRQTMMQGLELLAYFRNRAPLDDSGMPKDRFSAEMPDATLATLKIQPSEPRDSAVYFCASGTGLNNSPLHFGNGTRLTVT.

The chain is built from TRBV20-1 and TRBJ1-5; the D is unclear. This CDR3 is 15 amino acids long. CDR1 and CDR2 from the germline V gene are DFQATT and SNEGSKA (reference sequence). Trimming stripped 4 bases from V and 0 bases from J, with 13 bases between. This CDR3 reads CSATGPGYSNQPQHF. CDR3 bases: TGCAGTGCTACCGGGCCGGGGTATAGCAATCAGCCCCAGCATTTT.

This clonotype showed up many times. The V gene is TRBV3-1, the J gene TRBJ2-7, with 13 bases identical to TRBD2. This CDR3 is 16 amino acids long. CDR1 and CDR2 (germline): LGHDT, YNNKEL (reference sequence). The V and J ends lost 4 bases and 5 bases, in that order; junction bases with no gene match: 8. The CDR3 bases are TGTGCCAGCAGCCCTGCACTAGCGGGAGGGCGCCACGAGCAGTACTTC. It codes for CASSPALAGGRHEQYF.

This chain joins TRBV4-3 and TRBJ1-3, with 7 bases identical to TRBD1. Germline V gene data show CDR1 as LGHNA and CDR2 as YSLEER. The ends lost 5 bases at V and 0 bases at J; junction bases unmatched: 4. This CDR3 contains 15 residues. Here the CDR3 reads CASSFGTASGNTIYF. CDR3 in DNA: TGCGCCAGCAGCTTTGGGACAGCCTCTGGAAACACCATATATTTT.

The chain recombines TRBV23-1 with TRBJ2-2, with D possibly being TRBD1 (6 bases). TRBV23-1 is placed among ORFs of uncertain function. V gave up 7 bases and J gave up 6 bases, with 18 bases separating them. This CDR3 is 15 amino acids long. The CDR3 region has the DNA TGCGCCAGCACCGGCCGGGACAAGGCTCCCGGGGAGCTGTTTTTT. The encoded protein is CASTGRDKAPGELFF.

This clonotype has only a few counts. CDR3 coding DNA: TGTGCCAGCAGCGTTCTCCAGCGGTCCAATGAGCAGTTCTTC. Translation: CASSVLQRSNEQFF. The chain uses TRBV9 and TRBJ2-1; D perhaps matches TRBD2 (5 bases). Germline loops: CDR1 SGDLS, CDR2 YYNGEE. The CDR3 has 14 amino acids. V lost 2 bases and J lost 6, with 12 bases in between.

The V gene is TRBV5-4, the J gene TRBJ2-2, with no clear D. Germline V lookup: CDR1 SGHNT, CDR2 YYREEE (reference sequence). V was trimmed by 1 base and J by 1 base, leaving 8 bases between them. The CDR3 totals 15 residues. The CDR3: CASSLIAVNTGELFF. CDR3 DNA: TGTGCCAGCAGCTTGATTGCGGTGAACACCGGGGAGCTGTTTTTT.

In its sample, this clonotype was seen many times. The V gene is TRBV2, the J gene TRBJ2-1, with D possibly being TRBD1 or TRBD2 (5 bases each). Germline V CDR1 and CDR2: SNHLY, FYNNEI. With 2 bases removed from V and 7 bases from J, the gap between germline ends came to 12 bases. This CDR3 contains 14 residues. Here the CDR3 reads CASSETGTPNEQFF. CDR3 in DNA: TGTGCCAGCAGTGAAACCGGGACCCCGAATGAGCAGTTCTTC. The full variable domain, completed using reference TRBV2 and TRBJ2-1, is EPEVTQTPSHQVTQMGQEVILRCVPISNHLYFYWYRQILGQKVEFLVSFYNNEISEKSEIFDDQFSVERPDGSNFTLKIRSTKLEDSAMYFCASSETGTPNEQFFGPGTRLTVL.

In its sample, this clonotype was seen a few times. This chain links TRBV19 with TRBJ1-1; D remains ambiguous. The length of the CDR3 is 15 residues. V lost 5 bases and J lost 1, with 14 bases in between. Germline V gives CDR1 LNHDA, CDR2 SQIVND (reference sequence). The DNA of the CDR3 is TGTGCCAGTAGTTCCCTCCGAGCGGGGAACACTGAAGCTTTCTTT. It encodes CASSSLRAGNTEAFF.

This clonotype has ten or more counts. V usage is TRBV25-1 and J usage is TRBJ2-7; TRBD2 matches at 7 bases. V gave up 1 base and J gave up 2 bases; unmatched junction bases: 8. Germline loops: CDR1 MGHDK, CDR2 SYGVNS. CDR3 length equals 16 residues. This chain's CDR3 is CASSEWGGGDPYEQYF. The CDR3 DNA follows: TGTGCCAGCAGTGAATGGGGGGGAGGAGATCCCTACGAGCAGTACTTC.

This clonotype was observed a few times. The V gene is TRBV15, the J gene TRBJ1-2; D is ambiguous. Germline CDR1 and CDR2: LNHNV and YYDKDF (reference sequence). This CDR3 has 14 residues. Trimming cost V 5 bases and J 2 bases, with 12 bases left between them. This CDR3 is CATSVIHGNYGYTF. In DNA form, the CDR3 reads TGTGCCACCAGCGTCATCCATGGGAACTATGGCTACACCTTC.

This clonotype came up a few times. V and J are TRBV11-2 and TRBJ1-6; unclear D gene. Trimming removed 1 base from V and 10 bases from J, with 8 bases in between. The CDR3 sequence is 13 residues long. The V gene's germline CDR1 is SGHAT and CDR2 FQNNGV. DNA of the CDR3: TGTGCCAGCAGCTTAGGAAGTTACTCACCCCTCCACTTT. It encodes CASSLGSYSPLHF.

A few counts support this clonotype. The V call is TRBV25-1, the J call TRBJ2-7; 10 bases map to TRBD2. Germline CDR1 MGHDK, CDR2 SYGVNS. CDR3 size: 14 residues. Trimming removed 8 bases from V and 6 bases from J; junction bases left unmatched: 10. DNA for the CDR3: TGTGCCAGCGGCCTAGCGGGAGACTTTACCGAGCAGTACTTC. It is translated as CASGLAGDFTEQYF.

This clonotype occurred a few times. The chain carries TRBV7-8 and TRBJ1-2; 7 positions match TRBD1. Germline V lookup: CDR1 SGHVS, CDR2 FQNEAQ. The CDR3 is 14 amino acids. After removal of 6 bases from V and 4 bases from J, the junction contained 8 bases not matched to a gene. CDR3 sequence reads: CASSSDRASYGYTF. CDR3 DNA sequence: TGTGCCAGCAGTTCCGACAGGGCCTCCTATGGCTACACCTTC.

This clonotype was counted between two and nine times. The J gene is TRBJ1-4, the V gene TRBV18, with TRBD1 matching 7 bases. Germline V gene lookup returns CDR1 KGHSH and CDR2 LQKENI. The CDR3 has 16 amino acids. Losses at the gene ends were 2 bases for V and 8 bases for J; bases not matched to a gene: 11. CDR3: CASSPSTRQGGEKLFF. The DNA of the CDR3 is TGTGCCAGCTCACCATCAACTCGACAGGGTGGCGAAAAACTGTTTTTT.

In this sample, this clonotype turned up a few times. The chain recombines TRBV18 with TRBJ1-6; D gene uncertain. V lost 5 bases and J 12 bases, leaving 23 bases between the germline ends. The length of the CDR3 is 16 residues. The germline CDR1 and CDR2 sequences are KGHSH and LQKENI. The CDR3 region has the DNA TGTGCCAGCTCATCCAACACGCGGGGTTTGGCCGTACCCCTCCACTTT. Encoded protein: CASSSNTRGLAVPLHF.

The table lists this clonotype with many counts. The chain combines TRBV7-6 with TRBJ2-5, with TRBD1 matching 7 bases. The CDR3 contains 14 residues. The trim removed 4 bases at V and 1 base at J, leaving 3 bases unmatched. CDR1 and CDR2 from the germline V gene are SGHVS and FNYEAQ. DNA for the CDR3: TGTGCCAGCAGCTGGGGACAGTCCCAAGAGACCCAGTACTTC. It is translated as CASSWGQSQETQYF. Full variable domain (rest looked up from reference TRBV7-6 and TRBJ2-5): GAGVSQSPRYKVTKRGQDVALRCDPISGHVSLYWYRQALGQGPEFLTYFNYEAQQDKSGLPNDRFSAERPEGSISTLTIQRTEQRDSAMYRCASSWGQSQETQYFGPGTRLLVL.

This clonotype was seen repeatedly, ten times or more. This chain uses TRBV9 with TRBJ2-5; D is perhaps TRBD2 (5 bases). V lost 0 bases, J lost 5 bases, and 11 bases lay in between. The CDR3 has 14 amino acids. Germline CDR1 is SGDLS and CDR2 is YYNGEE. CDR3 bases: TGTGCCAGCAGCGTAGGACTAAGTCTCGAGACCCAGTACTTC. It specifies CASSVGLSLETQYF.

This clonotype was picked up a small number of times. V and J are TRBV29-1 and TRBJ1-5; D not resolved. The CDR3 runs to 12 residues. V was cut by 4 bases and J by 1 base, with 5 bases left in between. In germline, CDR1 is SQVTM, CDR2 ANQGSEA. This chain's CDR3 is CSVGHSNQPQHF. Here the CDR3 DNA reads TGCAGCGTTGGACACAGCAATCAGCCCCAGCATTTT.